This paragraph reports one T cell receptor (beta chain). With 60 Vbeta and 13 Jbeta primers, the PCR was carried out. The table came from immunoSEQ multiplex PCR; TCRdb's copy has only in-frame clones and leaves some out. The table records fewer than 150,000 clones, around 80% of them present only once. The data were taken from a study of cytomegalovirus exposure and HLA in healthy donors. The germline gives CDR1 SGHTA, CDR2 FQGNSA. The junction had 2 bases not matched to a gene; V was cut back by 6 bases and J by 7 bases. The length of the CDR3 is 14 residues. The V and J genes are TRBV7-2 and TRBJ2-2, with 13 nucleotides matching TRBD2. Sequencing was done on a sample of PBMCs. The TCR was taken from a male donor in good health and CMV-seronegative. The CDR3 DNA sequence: TGTGCCAGCAGTCGGACTAGCGGGGGCGGGGAGCTGTTTTTT. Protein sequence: CASSRTSGGGELFF.